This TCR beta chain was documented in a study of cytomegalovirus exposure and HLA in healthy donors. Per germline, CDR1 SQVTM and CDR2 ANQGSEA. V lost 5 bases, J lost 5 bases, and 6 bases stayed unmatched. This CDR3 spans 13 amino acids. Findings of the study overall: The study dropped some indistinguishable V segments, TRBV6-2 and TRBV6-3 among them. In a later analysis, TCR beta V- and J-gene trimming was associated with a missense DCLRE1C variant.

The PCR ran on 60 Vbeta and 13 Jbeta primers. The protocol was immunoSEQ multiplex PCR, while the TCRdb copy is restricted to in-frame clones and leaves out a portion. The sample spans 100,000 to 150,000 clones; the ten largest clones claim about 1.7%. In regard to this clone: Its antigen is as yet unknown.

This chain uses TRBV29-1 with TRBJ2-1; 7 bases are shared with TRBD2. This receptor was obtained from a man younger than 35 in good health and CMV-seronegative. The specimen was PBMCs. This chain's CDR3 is CSVWSGENNEQFF. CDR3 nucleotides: TGCAGCGTTTGGAGCGGGGAAAACAATGAGCAGTTCTTC.